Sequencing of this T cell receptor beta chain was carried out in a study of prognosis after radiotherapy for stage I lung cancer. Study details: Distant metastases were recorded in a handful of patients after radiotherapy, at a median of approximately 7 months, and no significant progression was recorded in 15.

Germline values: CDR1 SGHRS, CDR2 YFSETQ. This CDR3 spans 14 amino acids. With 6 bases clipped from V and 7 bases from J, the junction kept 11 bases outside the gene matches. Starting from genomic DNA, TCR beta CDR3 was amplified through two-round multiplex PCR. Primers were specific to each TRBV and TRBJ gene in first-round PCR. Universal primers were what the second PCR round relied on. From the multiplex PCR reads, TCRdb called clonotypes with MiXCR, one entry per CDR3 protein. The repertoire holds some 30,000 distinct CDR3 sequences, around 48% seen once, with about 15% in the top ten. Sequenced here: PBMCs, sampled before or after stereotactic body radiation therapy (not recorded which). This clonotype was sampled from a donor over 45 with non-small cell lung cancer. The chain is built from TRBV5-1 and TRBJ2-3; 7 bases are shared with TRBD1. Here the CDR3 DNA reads TGCGCCAGCAAATTCGGACAGGCTGCAAATACGCAGTATTTT. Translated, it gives CASKFGQAANTQYF.